This T cell receptor beta chain appears in the sequencing data of a study of identical twins. Germline V gives CDR1 DFQATT, CDR2 SNEGSKA (reference sequence). This CDR3 is built from 16 residues. V gave up 0 bases and J gave up 3 bases, with 17 bases separating them. TCRdb recomputed calls from the 5' RACE reads with MiXCR, one row per CDR3 protein. The sample consists of some 1,600,000 distinct CDR3 sequences, 25% to 35% of them appearing once. Sequenced material: cord blood. This chain links TRBV20-1 with TRBJ2-5; a weak D match, TRBD1 (6 bases). This receptor was taken from a newborn girl in good health. The CDR3 here is CSARDHLGARKETQYF. CDR3 nucleotides: TGCAGTGCTAGAGATCATCTGGGGGCTAGGAAAGAGACCCAGTACTTC.